This TCR beta chain was profiled in a study of blood T cell repertoires in COVID-19. Per the original methods: For nucleated cells, counts were estimated from reference gene primer amplification. Data came from immunoSEQ multiplex PCR; TCRdb stores just in-frame clones and leaves some out. That table is the source of V, J and clone size, and D and trimming were worked out from the DNA. The sample records around 95,000 clones, about 83% being singletons. The sample was peripheral blood. The TCR was taken from a human donor in a cohort sampled during active COVID-19.

Written as DNA, the CDR3 is TGCAGCGTCAGAAGGACGGTGGGAGGGTACGAGCAGTACTTC. Amino acids: CSVRRTVGGYEQYF. The rearrangement links TRBV29-1 to TRBJ2-7, with 7 bases matching TRBD2. J gave up 4 bases and V 6 bases, and 12 bases lay outside the gene matches. This CDR3 contains 14 residues. Germline values: CDR1 SQVTM, CDR2 ANQGSEA.